The next 8 T cell receptor beta chains were all read from a single sample in a study of T cell changes during pregnancy in multiple sclerosis. TCRdb's copy holds only in-frame clones and misses some; the assay was immunoSEQ multiplex PCR. The data hold tens of thousands of clones, with roughly 89% observed a single time. The input for sequencing was peripheral blood, taken in the third trimester of pregnancy. The receptors shown here come from a female donor in good health, enrolled as a control in a pregnancy study.

The chain carries TRBV28 and TRBJ1-1; D is possibly TRBD1 (5 bases). This CDR3 has 15 residues. Between the trimmed V and J ends, which lost 5 bases and 3 bases, there was a span of 16 bases. Germline V gives CDR1 MDHEN, CDR2 SYDVKM. Here the CDR3 reads CASSLPGGGDTEAFF. For the CDR3, the DNA is TGTGCCAGCAGTCTTCCGGGGGGAGGAGACACTGAAGCTTTCTTT.

The J gene is TRBJ1-3, the V gene TRBV11-3; unclear D gene. V dropped 0 bases and J dropped 0 bases, with 9 bases sitting between them. CDR1 and CDR2 from the germline V gene are SGHNT and YENEEA. CDR3 length: 16 amino acids. CDR3 protein: CASSLDGQSSGNTIYF. The CDR3 coding sequence is TGTGCCAGCAGCTTAGATGGGCAGAGCTCTGGAAACACCATATATTTT.

This clone came up once. This chain uses TRBV18 with TRBJ2-3, with TRBD2 matching over 11 bases. The junction had 1 base not matched to a gene; V was cut back by 3 bases and J by 5 bases. The CDR3 totals 14 residues. Germline-derived CDR1 and CDR2 are KGHSH and LQKENI. The CDR3 bases are TGTGCCAGCTCACCCGGGACTAGCGGAGATACGCAGTATTTT. This sequence encodes CASSPGTSGDTQYF.

The chain is built from TRBV5-6 and TRBJ1-1; 8 bases agree with TRBD1. Germline V gene data show CDR1 as SGHDT and CDR2 as YYEEEE. The CDR3 consists of 12 residues. J lost 11 bases, V lost 4 bases, and 7 bases had no gene match. CDR3 nucleotides: TGTGCCAGCAGCGTCACGGACAGGGTGGCTTTCTTT. Translating it yields CASSVTDRVAFF.

The chain recombines TRBV10-3 with TRBJ2-5, with TRBD2 identical over 8 bases. V dropped 8 bases and J dropped 2; count of bases not matched to a gene: 4. Germline CDR1 ENHRY, CDR2 SYGVKD. The CDR3 consists of 13 residues. The DNA of the CDR3 is TGTGCCATCGCACGGGGGGGACAAGAGACCCAGTACTTC. Translation gives CAIARGGQETQYF.

This chain connects TRBV10-3 to TRBJ2-1; a possible D gene is TRBD2 (5 bases). The CDR3 runs 16 residues. Per the germline V gene, CDR1 is ENHRY and CDR2 is SYGVKD. The V end was cut by 2 bases, the J end by 0 bases, with 11 bases between. In DNA form, the CDR3 reads TGTGCCATCAGTGAGGTCTGGGAGAGCTCCTACAATGAGCAGTTCTTC. Its translation: CAISEVWESSYNEQFF.

The chain uses TRBV2 and TRBJ1-2; 8 nucleotides align to TRBD1. The germline V gene encodes CDR1 SNHLY and CDR2 FYNNEI. Trimming removed 2 bases from V and 8 bases from J; junction bases left unmatched: 10. The CDR3 consists of 15 residues. CDR3 coding DNA: TGTGCCAGCAGTGAAAGGACCGACAGGGGAAGGGGCTACACCTTC. This encodes CASSERTDRGRGYTF.

The rearrangement joins TRBV5-6 to TRBJ2-3; tentative D call: TRBD1 (6 bases). This CDR3 spans 16 amino acids. Germline V gives CDR1 SGHDT, CDR2 YYEEEE. Trimming cost V 4 bases and J 3 bases, with 18 bases left between them. CDR3 amino acids: CASSRQTGSKTDTQYF. CDR3 sequence (DNA): TGTGCCAGCAGCCGGCAGACAGGATCTAAGACAGATACGCAGTATTTT.